The 10 T cell receptor beta chains given below trace back to one sample, sequenced in a study of T cell responses to AZD1222 COVID-19 vaccine. The data were produced by immunoSEQ multiplex PCR, yet TCRdb's version contains in-frame clones alone and is incomplete. This sample yields some 90,000 clones, of which 86% are seen a single time; around 8.2% belongs to the top ten. The starting material was peripheral blood, obtained on day 0 of AZD1222 vaccination. The receptors come from an adult in good health.

This chain uses TRBV12-3 or TRBV12-4 with TRBJ2-1; TRBD1 is a possible D gene (5 bases). The germline V and J ends were trimmed by 7 bases and 6 bases, with 10 bases remaining between them. CDR3 size: 12 residues. CDR3 bases: TGTGCCAGCAACGACAGACTCAATGAGCAGTTCTTC. Amino acid sequence: CASNDRLNEQFF.

The chain uses TRBV7-9 and TRBJ1-2, with 9 positions matching TRBD1. The ends lost 4 bases at V and 5 bases at J; junction bases unmatched: 11. CDR1 is SEHNR and CDR2 is FQNEAQ in the germline V gene (reference sequence). The CDR3 consists of 16 residues. CDR3 nucleotides: TGTGCCAGCAGCTCCGGTAGGACAGGGGTGGATTATGGCTACACCTTC. This sequence encodes CASSSGRTGVDYGYTF. Drawing the rest from reference TRBV7-9 and TRBJ1-2, the complete variable domain is DTGVSQNPRHKITKRGQNVTFRCDPISEHNRLYWYRQTLGQGPEFLTYFQNEAQLEKSRLLSDRFSAERPKGSFSTLEIQRTEQGDSAMYLCASSSGRTGVDYGYTFGSGTRLTVV.

This clone was picked up a small number of times. The chain is built from TRBV28 and TRBJ1-5; no firm D call. With 6 bases removed from V and 4 bases from J, the gap between germline ends came to 10 bases. The CDR3 consists of 13 residues. Germline values: CDR1 MDHEN, CDR2 SYDVKM. The CDR3 spells CASSFPGNQPQHF. DNA of the CDR3: TGTGCCAGCAGCTTTCCCGGGAATCAGCCCCAGCATTTT.

The V gene is TRBV7-9, the J gene TRBJ2-1; D perhaps matches TRBD1 (6 bases). V shed 1 base and J shed 2 bases, with 15 bases lying between them. CDR3 length: 17 amino acids. Germline values: CDR1 SEHNR, CDR2 FQNEAQ (reference sequence). In DNA form, the CDR3 reads TGTGCCAGCAGCTTAGGAGTGGACAGCGATACCTACAATGAGCAGTTCTTC. Translation gives CASSLGVDSDTYNEQFF.

The J gene is TRBJ2-2, the V gene TRBV11-3, with 7 nucleotides matching TRBD1. Germline-derived CDR1 and CDR2 are SGHNT and YENEEA. This CDR3 has 15 residues. Trimming at V came to 1 base and at J to 6 bases, leaving 5 bases not matched to a gene. CDR3 sequence reads: CASSLGTGMAGELFF. The CDR3, as DNA: TGTGCCAGCAGCTTAGGGACAGGCATGGCCGGGGAGCTGTTTTTT.

The chain carries TRBV7-3 and TRBJ1-6; D remains unclear. Trimming removed 2 bases at V and 5 bases at J, with 10 bases between. The CDR3 is 15 amino acids. CDR1 and CDR2 (germline): SGHTA, FQGTGA. This CDR3 is CASSLVLRNNSPLHF. The CDR3, as DNA: TGTGCCAGCAGCTTAGTTCTGCGGAATAATTCACCCCTCCACTTT.

The genes are TRBV7-2 and TRBJ1-2; weak D call: TRBD1 (5 bases). Germline-derived CDR1 and CDR2 are SGHTA and FQGNSA. This CDR3 is 14 amino acids long. V was clipped by 1 base and J by 6 bases, with 12 bases between them. In nucleotides, the CDR3 is TGTGCCAGCAGCTTAGTGGTCGGGGGGGATGGCTACACCTTC. This sequence encodes CASSLVVGGDGYTF.

CDR3 protein: CASSQESSPLHF. The CDR3 coding sequence is TGTGCCAGCAGCCAAGAAAGCTCACCCCTCCACTTT. This chain joins TRBV3-1 (or the pseudogene TRBV3-2) and TRBJ1-6; D not certain. This CDR3 comprises 12 residues. V lost 0 bases to trimming and J lost 10 bases, with 4 bases between them. Germline CDR1 and CDR2: LGHDT and YNNKEL (reference sequence).

The chain uses TRBV27 and TRBJ1-1, with D hard to call. This CDR3 comprises 15 residues. V shed 2 bases and J shed 4 bases, with 14 bases lying between them. Germline-derived CDR1 and CDR2 are MNHEY and SMNVEV (reference sequence). CDR3 nucleotides: TGTGCCAGCAGTTTAGGGTGGGGAGGTAGCACTGAAGCTTTCTTT. Its protein product is CASSLGWGGSTEAFF.

This clone has more than one count but fewer than ten. CDR3 in DNA: TGTGCCAGCAGTTTATCCGGGACAGGTATCTCCTACGAGCAGTACTTC. As protein: CASSLSGTGISYEQYF. The J gene is TRBJ2-7, the V gene TRBV28, with TRBD1 identical over 8 bases. The CDR3 is 16 amino acids. V lost 1 base, J lost 0 bases, and 5 bases stayed unmatched. CDR1 is MDHEN, CDR2 SYDVKM, per germline.